Listed below are T cell receptor beta chains from one sample, sequenced in a study of blood T cell repertoires in COVID-19. TCRdb's copy holds only in-frame clones and misses some; the assay was immunoSEQ multiplex PCR. The table records hundreds of thousands of clones, 75% to 90% of them present only once. Sequenced material: peripheral blood. The receptors shown here come from a woman aged 25 to 45 with active or convalescent COVID-19. Each CDR3 is given with its conserved first and last residue. Fields, in order: clone size, V gene, D gene, J gene, CDR3 DNA, CDR3 protein. The D gene is left open where the match is weak. A clone size is listed for some rows: how often the clone was seen (once, few, many), or a class if it is expanded.

-	TRBV18	-	TRBJ1-6	TGTGCCAGCTCACCTCAGGGTGTTAATTCACCCCTCCACTTT	CASSPQGVNSPLHF
-	TRBV10-1	-	TRBJ2-3	TGCGCCAGCAGTGACTCCGCAGATACGCAGTATTTT	CASSDSADTQYF
-	TRBV13	-	TRBJ2-1	TGTGCCAGCAGCACTGGGACTGGAATTTACAATGAGCAGTTCTTC	CASSTGTGIYNEQFF
-	TRBV7-6	-	TRBJ2-5	TGTGCCAGCAGCTTCTTCGGGTCTTCGGAGACCCAGTACTTC	CASSFFGSSETQYF
-	TRBV27	-	TRBJ1-1	TGTGCCAGCAGTTTCGTAGGGGGATGGACTGAAGCTTTCTTT	CASSFVGGWTEAFF
once	TRBV2	TRBD1	TRBJ1-2	TGTGCCAGCAGTGCGGGAGGGGGCTTAGGCTACACCTTC	CASSAGGGLGYTF
-	TRBV2	-	TRBJ1-2	TGTGCCAGCAGTTTCGCGGCTCCAACGGATGGCTACACCTTC	CASSFAAPTDGYTF
-	TRBV4-1	-	TRBJ1-4	TGCGCCAGCAGCCAAGTTGACAGGTCAGGGGAACTGTTTTTT	CASSQVDRSGELFF
-	TRBV6-5	-	TRBJ1-5	TGTGCCAGCAGAAGTGACAGAAGCAATCAGCCCCAGCATTTT	CASRSDRSNQPQHF
-	TRBV3-1/TRBV3-2	-	TRBJ1-2	TGTGCCAGCAGCCACCCGGACAGAGTCTATGGCTACACCTTC	CASSHPDRVYGYTF
-	TRBV27	TRBD1	TRBJ1-1	TGTGCCAGCAGTTTGACAGGGGCTATTGAAGCTTTCTTT	CASSLTGAIEAFF
-	TRBV27	-	TRBJ1-3	TGTGCCAGCAGCCGCGGGCCTGGAAACACCATATATTTT	CASSRGPGNTIYF
few	TRBV19	-	TRBJ2-7	TGTGCCAGTAGTATATCAGACGGGTACTACGAGCAGTACTTC	CASSISDGYYEQYF
-	TRBV6-2/TRBV6-3	TRBD1	TRBJ1-3	TGTGCCAGCAGTTTCTGGACAGGACGAGGAAACACCATATATTTT	CASSFWTGRGNTIYF
-	TRBV19	TRBD2	TRBJ2-1	TGTGCCAGCAAAGACGGGAGGGGAGTCCATGAGCAGTTCTTC	CASKDGRGVHEQFF
many	TRBV6-5	TRBD2	TRBJ2-2	TGTGCCAGCAGCTATACTAGCGGGAAGGGCGGGGAGCTGTTTTTT	CASSYTSGKGGELFF
-	TRBV19	TRBD1	TRBJ2-1	TGTGCCAGTAAAAAACAGGGGAGCTCCTACAATGAGCAGTTCTTC	CASKKQGSSYNEQFF
-	TRBV21-1	-	TRBJ1-5	TGTGCCAGCAGCAAATGGGGATGGGACAGGGTAAATCAGCCCCAGCATTTT	CASSKWGWDRVNQPQHF
once	TRBV27	TRBD1	TRBJ2-3	TGTGCCAGCAACAGGGGCCCTAGCACAGATACGCAGTATTTT	CASNRGPSTDTQYF
few	TRBV6-6	-	TRBJ1-3	TGTGCCAGCAGTCGAGCAGACAGGAGCCCTGGAAACACCATATATTTT	CASSRADRSPGNTIYF
-	TRBV5-1	TRBD2	TRBJ2-1	TGCGCCAGCAGACCTACTAGCGGGGGGGCCAATGAGCAGTTCTTC	CASRPTSGGANEQFF
few	TRBV4-1	-	TRBJ1-1	TGCGCCAGCAGCCAAGATAAGTTGGGGGGTACTGAAGCTTTCTTT	CASSQDKLGGTEAFF
-	TRBV3-1/TRBV3-2	-	TRBJ1-1	TGTGCCAGCAGCCCCCGGGGGGGCACTGAAGCTTTCTTT	CASSPRGGTEAFF
-	TRBV10-3	-	TRBJ2-1	TGTGCCATCAGTGAACGAGGGACTGTGGGTAATGAGCAGTTCTTC	CAISERGTVGNEQFF
once	TRBV5-1	TRBD1	TRBJ1-1	TGCGCCAGCAGCTGGGAAACAGGGGTTGTCACTGAAGCTTTCTTT	CASSWETGVVTEAFF
-	TRBV6-4	-	TRBJ2-1	TGTGCCAGCAGCCCTCAGGTTTCCCCATACAATGAGCAGTTCTTC	CASSPQVSPYNEQFF
-	TRBV9	TRBD1	TRBJ1-5	TGTGCCAGCGATACAGGGGATCGCAATCAGCCCCAGCATTTT	CASDTGDRNQPQHF
-	TRBV6-5	-	TRBJ2-6	TGTGCCAGCTTCAGCGCGCCTTCTGGGGCCAACGTCCTGACTTTC	CASFSAPSGANVLTF
-	TRBV6-5	-	TRBJ2-6	TGTGCCAGCAGTTCCGTCTCTGGGGCAGCCAACGTCCTGACTTTC	CASSSVSGAANVLTF
-	TRBV6-1	-	TRBJ1-1	TGTGCCAGCAGTGAAGGCAGGGGTCGGTTCGGAGCTTTCTTT	CASSEGRGRFGAFF
-	TRBV3-1/TRBV3-2	-	TRBJ1-6	TGTGCCAGCAGCCAAGATAAGGCAAGGGGTTCACCCCTCCACTTT	CASSQDKARGSPLHF
once	TRBV7-9	-	TRBJ1-4	TGTGCCAGCAGCTTGATATCGGGAGTTACTAATGAAAAACTGTTTTTT	CASSLISGVTNEKLFF
-	TRBV6-1	-	TRBJ2-7	TGTGCCAGCAGTGAAAACGGTGGTTCCTACGAGCAGTACTTC	CASSENGGSYEQYF
-	TRBV19	TRBD2	TRBJ2-1	TGTGCCAGTCAGTCCGGGACTAGCGGTTACAATGAGCAGTTCTTC	CASQSGTSGYNEQFF
-	TRBV11-2	-	TRBJ1-2	TGTGCCAGCAGCCCCCGACAGCAAAACTATGGCTACACCTTC	CASSPRQQNYGYTF
-	TRBV14	-	TRBJ2-7	TGTGCCAGCAGCCAAGCCGGGCACAGGGAGCAGTACTTC	CASSQAGHREQYF
-	TRBV2	-	TRBJ1-1	TGTGCCAGCAGGGGTCAGGGGCCCACTGAAGCTTTCTTT	CASRGQGPTEAFF
few	TRBV5-6	-	TRBJ1-5	TGTGCCAGCAGCTTGGTGGGGCCAGATCAGCCCCAGCATTTT	CASSLVGPDQPQHF
-	TRBV5-4	TRBD2	TRBJ2-1	TGTGCCAGCAGCTTTCTAGCGGGAGGGGGAGATGAGCAGTTCTTC	CASSFLAGGGDEQFF
-	TRBV24-1	TRBD2	TRBJ2-2	TGTGCCACCAGTCTAGCGGGAGGAAATCCCGGGGAGCTGTTTTTT	CATSLAGGNPGELFF
-	TRBV6-5	-	TRBJ2-1	TGTGCCAGCAGCCCGATTGGAGGCTCCTACAATGAGCAGTTCTTC	CASSPIGGSYNEQFF
-	TRBV10-3	TRBD1	TRBJ1-2	TGTGCCATCAGTGAGTCTGGGACAGTCTATGGCTACACCTTC	CAISESGTVYGYTF
-	TRBV20-1	-	TRBJ1-4	TGCAGGGGGCAGGGTGGGAAACTGTTTTTT	CRGQGGKLFF